This TCR beta chain was observed in a study of blood T cells in healthy people across ages. Healthy Caucasian individuals from Russia aged roughly 6 to 100 were enrolled as donors. Every sample gave at least 5 micrograms of total RNA when it was extracted. Worth noting for this clonotype: Its antigen is as yet unknown.

Sample-barcoded 5' priming and a J-beta primer mix drove a second PCR of about 6 to 12 cycles. TCRdb used MiXCR to reprocess the 5' RACE reads, holding one entry per CDR3 protein. The sample comprises approximately 1.5 million distinct CDR3 sequences, roughly 43% of which are singletons, and about 4.1% rests with the top ten. Study results and limitations: Both higher diversity and more naive CD4+ cells marked long-lived donors when set against aged donors. PBMCs left unsorted prevented a conclusive naive versus antigen-experienced comparison.

The CDR3 spans 14 residues. Germline V CDR1 and CDR2: LNHNV, YYDKDF (reference sequence). The V gene lost 0 bases and the J gene lost 0 bases, with 6 bases spanning the gap. The genes are TRBV15 and TRBJ2-7; D uncertain. The TCR sequence derives from a woman between 18 and 29 years old in good health. Sequencing input: blood. CDR3 DNA: TGTGCCACCAGCAGAGAGAGTAGCTCCTACGAGCAGTACTTC. This codes for CATSRESSSYEQYF.